The present entry profiles one TCR beta chain with its context. The data belong to a study of blood T cell repertoires in COVID-19. About the study: The analysed material was cDNA or gDNA that came from T cells, B-cell-depleted T cells, or PBMCs.

The assay was immunoSEQ multiplex PCR, and TCRdb's table has in-frame clones only and misses some. This table has about 39,000 clones, more than 70% appearing once. There are 16 residues in the CDR3. V gave up 2 bases and J gave up 3 bases; unmatched junction bases: 3. Germline CDR1 and CDR2: LNHNV and YYDKDF (reference sequence). This TCR came from a man aged 60 to 69 with acute or convalescent COVID-19. The specimen was peripheral blood. V is TRBV15 and J is TRBJ2-2, with 10 bases aligning to TRBD1. CDR3 coding DNA: TGTGCCACCAGCAGACAGGGACAGGGGTACACCGGGGAGCTGTTTTTT. It codes for CATSRQGQGYTGELFF.